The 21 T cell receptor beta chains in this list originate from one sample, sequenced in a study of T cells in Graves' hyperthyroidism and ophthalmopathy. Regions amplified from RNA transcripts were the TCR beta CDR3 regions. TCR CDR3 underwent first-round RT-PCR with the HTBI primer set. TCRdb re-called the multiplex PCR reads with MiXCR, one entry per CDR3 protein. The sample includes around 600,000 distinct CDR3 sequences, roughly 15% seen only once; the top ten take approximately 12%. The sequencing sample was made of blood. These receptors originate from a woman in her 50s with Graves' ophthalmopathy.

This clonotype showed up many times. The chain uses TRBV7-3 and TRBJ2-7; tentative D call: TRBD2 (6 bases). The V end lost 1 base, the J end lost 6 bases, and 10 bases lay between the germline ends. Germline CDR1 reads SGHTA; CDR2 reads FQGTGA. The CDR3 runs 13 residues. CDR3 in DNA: TGTGCCAGCAGCTTAATCGGGGGTTCCGAGCAGTACTTC. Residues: CASSLIGGSEQYF.

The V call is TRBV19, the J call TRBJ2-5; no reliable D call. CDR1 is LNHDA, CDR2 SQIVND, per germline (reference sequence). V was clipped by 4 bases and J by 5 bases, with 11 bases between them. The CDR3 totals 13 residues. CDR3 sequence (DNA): TGTGCCAGTAGTAGAGGTTCCTTTGAGACCCAGTACTTC. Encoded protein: CASSRGSFETQYF.

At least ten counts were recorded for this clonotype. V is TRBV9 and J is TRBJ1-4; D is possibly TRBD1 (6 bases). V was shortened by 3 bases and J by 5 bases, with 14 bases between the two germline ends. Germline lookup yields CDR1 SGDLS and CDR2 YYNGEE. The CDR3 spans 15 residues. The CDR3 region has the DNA TGTGCCAGCAGCGCAACAGGGATCCCGAATGAAAAACTGTTTTTT. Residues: CASSATGIPNEKLFF.

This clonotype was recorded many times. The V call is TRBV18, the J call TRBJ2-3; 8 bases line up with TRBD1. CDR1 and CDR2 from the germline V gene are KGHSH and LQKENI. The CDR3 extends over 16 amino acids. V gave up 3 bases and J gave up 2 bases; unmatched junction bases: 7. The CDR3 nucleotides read TGTGCCAGCTCACCCCGGACAGGGTGGGACACAGATACGCAGTATTTT. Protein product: CASSPRTGWDTDTQYF.

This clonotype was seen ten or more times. CDR3 in amino acids: CSAPLMTSGVDEQFF. The CDR3 region has the DNA TGCAGTGCCCCGTTGATGACTAGCGGGGTCGATGAGCAGTTCTTC. The chain is built from TRBV20-1 and TRBJ2-1; 11 bases match TRBD2. This CDR3 has 15 residues. J gave up 8 bases and V 6 bases, and 12 bases lay outside the gene matches. Germline CDR1 DFQATT, CDR2 SNEGSKA (reference sequence).

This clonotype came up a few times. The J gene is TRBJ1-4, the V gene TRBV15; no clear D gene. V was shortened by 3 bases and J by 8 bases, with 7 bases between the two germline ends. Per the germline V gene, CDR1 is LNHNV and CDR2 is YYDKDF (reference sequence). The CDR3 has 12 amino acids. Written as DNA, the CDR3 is TGTGCCACCAGCAGCCAACGGGAAAAACTGTTTTTT. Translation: CATSSQREKLFF.

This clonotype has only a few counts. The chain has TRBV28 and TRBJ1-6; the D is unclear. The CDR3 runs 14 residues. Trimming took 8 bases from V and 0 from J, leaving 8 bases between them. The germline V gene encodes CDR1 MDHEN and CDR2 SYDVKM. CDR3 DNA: TGTGCCAGCCTTCTGAGCTCCTATAATTCACCCCTCCACTTT. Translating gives CASLLSSYNSPLHF.

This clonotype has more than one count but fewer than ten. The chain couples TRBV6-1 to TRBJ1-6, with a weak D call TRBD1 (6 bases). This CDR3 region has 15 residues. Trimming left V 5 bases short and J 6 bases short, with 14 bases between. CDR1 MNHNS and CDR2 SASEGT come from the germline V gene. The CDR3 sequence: CASSTQGIGNSPLHF. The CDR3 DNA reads TGTGCCAGCAGTACCCAGGGGATCGGTAATTCACCCCTCCACTTT.

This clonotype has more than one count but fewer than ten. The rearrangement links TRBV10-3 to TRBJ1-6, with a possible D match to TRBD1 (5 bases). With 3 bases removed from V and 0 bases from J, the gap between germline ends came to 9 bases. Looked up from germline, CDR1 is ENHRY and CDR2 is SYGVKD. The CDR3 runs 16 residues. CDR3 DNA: TGTGCCATCAGTGATTCAGGGAGCTCCTATAATTCACCCCTCCACTTT. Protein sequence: CAISDSGSSYNSPLHF.

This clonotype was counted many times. The CDR3 region has the DNA TGTGCCAGCTCACCACAGCCCCCCCCTACCAAAAACATTCAGTACTTC. Translated: CASSPQPPPTKNIQYF. The chain combines TRBV18 with TRBJ2-4; no clear D gene. There are 16 residues in the CDR3. The germline CDR1 and CDR2 sequences are KGHSH and LQKENI. V lost 1 base, J lost 2 bases, and 12 bases lay in between.

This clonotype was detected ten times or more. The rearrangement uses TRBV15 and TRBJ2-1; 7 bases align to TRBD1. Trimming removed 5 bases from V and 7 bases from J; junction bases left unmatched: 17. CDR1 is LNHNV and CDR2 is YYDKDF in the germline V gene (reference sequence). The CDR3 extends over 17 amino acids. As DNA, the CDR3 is TGTGCCACCAGCGGCCTAAAACAGGGGATATTAGTTAATGAGCAGTTCTTC. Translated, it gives CATSGLKQGILVNEQFF.

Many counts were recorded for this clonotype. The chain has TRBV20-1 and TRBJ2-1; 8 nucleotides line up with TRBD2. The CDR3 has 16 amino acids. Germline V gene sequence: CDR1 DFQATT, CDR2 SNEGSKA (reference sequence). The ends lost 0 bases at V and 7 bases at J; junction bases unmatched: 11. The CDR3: CSARDPRLAGKNEQFF. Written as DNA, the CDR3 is TGCAGTGCTAGAGATCCCCGGTTAGCGGGAAAGAATGAGCAGTTCTTC.

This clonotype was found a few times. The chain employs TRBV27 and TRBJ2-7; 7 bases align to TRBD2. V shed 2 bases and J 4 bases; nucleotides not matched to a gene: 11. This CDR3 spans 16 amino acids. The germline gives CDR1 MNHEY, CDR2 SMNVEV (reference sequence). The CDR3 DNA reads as TGTGCCAGCAGTTTAGGGGGGGGAGGGCCTATGTACGAGCAGTACTTC. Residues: CASSLGGGGPMYEQYF.

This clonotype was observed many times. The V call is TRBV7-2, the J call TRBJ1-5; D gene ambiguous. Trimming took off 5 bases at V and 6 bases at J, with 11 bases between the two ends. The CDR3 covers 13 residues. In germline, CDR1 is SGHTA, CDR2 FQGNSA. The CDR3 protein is CASSPDVGQPQHF. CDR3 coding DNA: TGTGCCAGCAGCCCGGATGTAGGTCAGCCCCAGCATTTT.

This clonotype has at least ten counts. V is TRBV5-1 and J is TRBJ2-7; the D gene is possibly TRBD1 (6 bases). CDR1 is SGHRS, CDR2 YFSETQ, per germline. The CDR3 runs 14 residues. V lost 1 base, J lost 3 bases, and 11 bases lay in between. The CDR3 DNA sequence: TGCGCCAGCAGCTTGAGAGGGGGAGACTACGAGCAGTACTTC. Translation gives CASSLRGGDYEQYF. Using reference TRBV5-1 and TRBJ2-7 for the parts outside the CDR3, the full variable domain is KAGVTQTPRYLIKTRGQQVTLSCSPISGHRSVSWYQQTPGQGLQFLFEYFSETQRNKGNFPGRFSGRQFSNSRSEMNVSTLELGDSALYLCASSLRGGDYEQYFGPGTRLTVT.

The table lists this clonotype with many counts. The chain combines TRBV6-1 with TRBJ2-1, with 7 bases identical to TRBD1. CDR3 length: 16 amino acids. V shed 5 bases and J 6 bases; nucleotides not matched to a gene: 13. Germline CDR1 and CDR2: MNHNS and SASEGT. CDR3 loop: CASSQTTGPWSNEQFF. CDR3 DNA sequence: TGTGCCAGCAGTCAGACGACAGGGCCCTGGTCCAATGAGCAGTTCTTC.

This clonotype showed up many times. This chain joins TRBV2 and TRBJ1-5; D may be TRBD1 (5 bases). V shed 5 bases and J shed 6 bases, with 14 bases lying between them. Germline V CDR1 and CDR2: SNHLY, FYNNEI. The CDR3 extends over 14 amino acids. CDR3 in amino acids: CASSRTYGAQPQHF. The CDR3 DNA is TGTGCCAGCAGTAGGACCTACGGGGCTCAGCCCCAGCATTTT.

The CDR3 DNA reads TGTGCCAGTAGTGCGGACAGGGCCAACTACAATGAGCAGTTCTTC. Its protein product is CASSADRANYNEQFF. The V call is TRBV19, the J call TRBJ2-1; 8 bases are shared with TRBD1. In germline, CDR1 is LNHDA, CDR2 SQIVND (reference sequence). V gave up 5 bases and J gave up 3 bases; unmatched junction bases: 6. There are 15 residues in the CDR3.

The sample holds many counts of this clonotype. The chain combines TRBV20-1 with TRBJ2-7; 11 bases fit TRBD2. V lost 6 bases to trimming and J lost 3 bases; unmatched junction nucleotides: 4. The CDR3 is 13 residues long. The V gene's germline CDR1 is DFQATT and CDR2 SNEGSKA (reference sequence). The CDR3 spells CSARLAGNYEQYF. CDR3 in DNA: TGCAGTGCAAGACTAGCGGGAAACTACGAGCAGTACTTC.

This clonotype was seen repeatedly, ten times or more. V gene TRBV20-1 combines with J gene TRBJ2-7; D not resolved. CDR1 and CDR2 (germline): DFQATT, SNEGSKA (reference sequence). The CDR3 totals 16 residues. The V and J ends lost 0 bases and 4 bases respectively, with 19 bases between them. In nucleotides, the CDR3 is TGCAGTGCTAGAGATTTGGGCGTCCCCCTCGGGTACGAGCAGTACTTC. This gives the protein CSARDLGVPLGYEQYF.

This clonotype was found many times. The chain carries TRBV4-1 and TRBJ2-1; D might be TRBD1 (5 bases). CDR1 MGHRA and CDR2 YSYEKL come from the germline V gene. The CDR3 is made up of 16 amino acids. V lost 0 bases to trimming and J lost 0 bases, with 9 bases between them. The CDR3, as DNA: TGCGCCAGCAGCCAAGAAGCCGGACACTCCTACAATGAGCAGTTCTTC. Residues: CASSQEAGHSYNEQFF.